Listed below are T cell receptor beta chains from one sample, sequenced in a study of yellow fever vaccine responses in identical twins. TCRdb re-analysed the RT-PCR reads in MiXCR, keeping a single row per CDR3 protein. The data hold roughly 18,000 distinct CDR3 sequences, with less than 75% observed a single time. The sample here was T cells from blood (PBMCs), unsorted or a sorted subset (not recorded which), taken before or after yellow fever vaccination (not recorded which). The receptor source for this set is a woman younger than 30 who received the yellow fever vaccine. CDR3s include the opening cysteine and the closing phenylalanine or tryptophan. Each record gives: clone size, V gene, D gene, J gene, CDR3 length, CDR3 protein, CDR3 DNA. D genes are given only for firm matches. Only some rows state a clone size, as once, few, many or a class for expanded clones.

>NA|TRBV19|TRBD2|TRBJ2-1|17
CASSTGTSGWLANEQFF
TGTGCCAGTAGTACGGGGACTAGCGGGTGGCTTGCGAATGAGCAGTTCTTC
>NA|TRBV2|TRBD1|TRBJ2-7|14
CASSVQQGTYEQYF
TGTGCCAGCAGTGTCCAACAGGGGACCTACGAGCAGTACTTC
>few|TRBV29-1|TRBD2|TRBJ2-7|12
CSVSLLAGEQYF
TGCAGCGTTAGTTTACTAGCGGGCGAGCAGTACTTC
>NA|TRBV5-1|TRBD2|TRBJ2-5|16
CASSLALAGGQETQYF
TGCGCCAGCAGCTTGGCCCTAGCGGGGGGCCAAGAGACCCAGTACTTC
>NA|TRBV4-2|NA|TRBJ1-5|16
CASSQWEIRGHQPQHF
TGTGCCAGCAGCCAATGGGAAATCAGGGGACACCAGCCCCAGCATTTT
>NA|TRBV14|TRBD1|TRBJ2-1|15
CASSQVQGAYNEQFF
TGTGCCAGCAGCCAAGTGCAGGGGGCCTACAATGAGCAGTTCTTC
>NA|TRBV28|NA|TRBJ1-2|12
CASSLRGFGYTF
TGTGCCAGCAGTTTACGGGGATTTGGCTACACCTTC
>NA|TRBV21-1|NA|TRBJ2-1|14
CASSKVRSGNEQFF
TGTGCCAGCAGCAAAGTACGGTCTGGCAATGAGCAGTTCTTC
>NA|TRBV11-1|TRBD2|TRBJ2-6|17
CASSPGTGGTGANVLTF
TGTGCCAGCAGCCCAGGAACGGGAGGCACTGGGGCCAACGTCCTGACTTTC
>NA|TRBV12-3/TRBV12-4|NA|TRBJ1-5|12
CASSLQGQPQHF
TGTGCCAGCAGTTTACAAGGACAGCCCCAGCATTTT
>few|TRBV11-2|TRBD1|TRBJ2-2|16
CASSLDLDRVGGELFF
TGTGCCAGCAGCTTAGATCTCGACAGGGTGGGCGGGGAGCTGTTTTTT
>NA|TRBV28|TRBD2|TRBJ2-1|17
CASSSPPLAGYYNEQFF
TGTGCCAGCAGTTCGCCACCCCTAGCGGGGTACTACAATGAGCAGTTCTTC
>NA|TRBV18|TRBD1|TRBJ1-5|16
CASSRTQGGSNQPQHF
TGTGCCAGCTCACGAACGCAGGGGGGTAGCAATCAGCCCCAGCATTTT